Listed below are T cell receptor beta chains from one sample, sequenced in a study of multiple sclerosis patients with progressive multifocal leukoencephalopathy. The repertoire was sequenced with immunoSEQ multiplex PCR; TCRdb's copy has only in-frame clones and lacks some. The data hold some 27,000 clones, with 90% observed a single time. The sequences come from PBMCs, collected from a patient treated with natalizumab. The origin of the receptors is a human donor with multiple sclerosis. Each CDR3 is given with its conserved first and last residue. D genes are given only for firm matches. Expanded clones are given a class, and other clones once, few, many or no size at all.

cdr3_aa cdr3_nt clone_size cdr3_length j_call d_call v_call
CASSQEAGPAVF TGCGCCAGCAGCCAAGAGGCGGGGCCGGCGGTCTTC . 12 TRBJ2-1 . TRBV4-1
CASSDSTSGGEDTQYF TGTGCCAGCAGTGACTCGACTAGCGGGGGGGAAGATACGCAGTATTTT . 16 TRBJ2-3 TRBD2 TRBV6-4
CASSIGDTQHF TGTGCCAGTAGTATAGGTGACACCCAGCATTTT . 11 TRBJ1-5 . TRBV19
CASSPPGRSTDTQYF TGTGCCAGCAGTCCCCCGGGACGGAGCACAGATACGCAGTATTTT . 15 TRBJ2-3 . TRBV6-5
CASSFQGEVSYEQYF TGTGCCAGCAGTTTCCAGGGGGAGGTCTCCTACGAGCAGTACTTC . 15 TRBJ2-7 . TRBV28
CASSLGGRDHSPLHF TGTGCCAGCAGCTTAGGGGGCAGGGACCATTCACCCCTCCACTTT . 15 TRBJ1-6 . TRBV7-2
CASSGPRAGANVLTF TGTGCCAGCAGTGGCCCCAGAGCTGGGGCCAACGTCCTGACTTTC . 15 TRBJ2-6 . TRBV2
CASSLARSSYNEQFF TGTGCCAGCAGCTTAGCAAGGAGCTCCTACAATGAGCAGTTCTTC . 15 TRBJ2-1 . TRBV7-2
CASSQDGASNEKLFF TGTGCCAGCAGCCAAGACGGGGCCTCTAATGAAAAACTGTTTTTT . 15 TRBJ1-4 . TRBV4-1
CSTSDGGSAGELFF TGCAGCACGAGTGACGGAGGCTCCGCCGGGGAGCTGTTTTTT . 14 TRBJ2-2 . TRBV29-1
CASSQENPPNTEAFF TGTGCCAGCAGCCAAGAAAACCCCCCGAACACTGAAGCTTTCTTT . 15 TRBJ1-1 . TRBV4-2
CASSLFERGATGELFF TGTGCCAGCAGTTTATTTGAGAGGGGGGCCACCGGGGAGCTGTTTTTT . 16 TRBJ2-2 . TRBV28
CAWSPFEGGMETQYF TGTGCCTGGAGTCCGTTTGAGGGGGGGATGGAGACCCAGTACTTC . 15 TRBJ2-5 . TRBV30
CASTQSSGNSPLHF TGTGCCAGCACTCAGAGCTCGGGCAATTCACCCCTCCACTTT few 14 TRBJ1-6 . TRBV27